The 14 T cell receptor beta chains listed next were all sequenced from one sample in a study of shared clonotypes between healthy human individuals. Sequencing was performed with immunoSEQ multiplex PCR; in TCRdb, only in-frame clones are kept and a portion is missing. The sample lists around 1.6 million clones; approximately 98% were seen once. Material: naive CD4+ T cells sorted from blood. The subset was: CD45RA+ positively selected. These receptor sequences come from a man younger than 40 in good health.

The CDR3 sequence is CASSFGLAATYEQYF. The CDR3 nucleotides are TGTGCCAGCAGTTTCGGACTAGCGGCCACCTACGAGCAGTACTTC. This chain links TRBV27 with TRBJ2-7, with TRBD2 matching 10 bases. The trim removed 3 bases at V and 2 bases at J, leaving 4 bases unmatched. The CDR3 has 15 amino acids. Germline V gene lookup returns CDR1 MNHEY and CDR2 SMNVEV (reference sequence).

The V call is TRBV7-2, the J call TRBJ2-1; D possibly corresponds to TRBD2 (6 bases). V gave up 7 bases and J gave up 5 bases, with 18 bases separating them. This CDR3 is 15 amino acids long. CDR1 is SGHTA, CDR2 FQGNSA, per germline. In DNA form, the CDR3 reads TGTGCCAGCAAGCCTGGGCTAGCGAATGACAATGAGCAGTTCTTC. This translates into CASKPGLANDNEQFF.

This chain joins TRBV28 and TRBJ1-1; D gene unclear. The CDR3 is made up of 13 amino acids. In germline, CDR1 is MDHEN, CDR2 SYDVKM. The V and J ends lost 5 bases and 7 bases respectively, with 14 bases between them. The CDR3 nucleotides are TGTGCCAGCAGTCGGAAGCCTGAAGGTGAAGCTTTCTTT. Protein sequence: CASSRKPEGEAFF. Together with reference TRBV28 and TRBJ1-1, the CDR3 gives the full variable domain: DVKVTQSSRYLVKRTGEKVFLECVQDMDHENMFWYRQDPGLGLRLIYFSYDVKMKEKGDIPEGYSVSREKKERFSLILESASTNQTSMYLCASSRKPEGEAFFGQGTRLTVV.

This chain connects TRBV28 to TRBJ2-7, with D tentatively TRBD2 (6 bases). There are 14 residues in the CDR3. Trimming took 6 bases from V and 1 from J, leaving 13 bases between them. Germline CDR1 and CDR2: MDHEN and SYDVKM. The CDR3 region has the DNA TGTGCCAGCAGCTGGGACTTCTCATCCTACGAGCAGTACTTC. Translating gives CASSWDFSSYEQYF. Complete variable domain (other parts from reference TRBV28 and TRBJ2-7): DVKVTQSSRYLVKRTGEKVFLECVQDMDHENMFWYRQDPGLGLRLIYFSYDVKMKEKGDIPEGYSVSREKKERFSLILESASTNQTSMYLCASSWDFSSYEQYFGPGTRLTVT.

The chain has TRBV10-3 and TRBJ2-3; D perhaps matches TRBD1 (6 bases). CDR1 ENHRY and CDR2 SYGVKD come from the germline V gene. The CDR3 covers 13 residues. V was cut by 8 bases and J by 4 bases, with 13 bases left in between. CDR3 region: CAIEGGHADTQYF. CDR3 bases: TGTGCCATCGAAGGGGGTCACGCAGATACGCAGTATTTT.

The chain recombines TRBV6-6 with TRBJ1-5; unclear D gene. Trimming left V 4 bases short and J 4 bases short, with 5 bases between. The germline gives CDR1 MNHNY, CDR2 SVGAGI (reference sequence). The CDR3 extends over 12 amino acids. CDR3 residues: CASSLRNQPQHF. The DNA of the CDR3 is TGTGCCAGCAGTTTGAGGAATCAGCCCCAGCATTTT.

As regards this clone: This sample includes further DNA sequences coding for the same CDR3. The genes are TRBV5-1 and TRBJ2-7; 11 bases are a match to TRBD2. From germline, CDR1 is SGHRS and CDR2 YFSETQ. V shed 4 bases, J shed 3 bases, and the junction held 3 bases outside the gene matches. CDR3 length equals 14 residues. The CDR3 bases are TGCGCCAGCAGCCTAGGGACTAGCGGCTACGAGCAGTACTTC. It is translated as CASSLGTSGYEQYF.

The chain uses TRBV11-2 and TRBJ1-5, with D possibly TRBD1 on 6 matching bases. The CDR3 is made up of 13 amino acids. Per the germline V gene, CDR1 is SGHAT and CDR2 is FQNNGV. Between the trimmed V and J ends, which lost 5 bases and 7 bases, there was a span of 12 bases. The CDR3 nucleotides are TGTGCCAGCAGCGCGGGGGCGGGACAGCCCCAGCATTTT. Residues: CASSAGAGQPQHF.

This clone has only one observation. The J gene is TRBJ1-5, the V gene TRBV30; D is unresolved. The ends were cut back, 0 bases at V and 6 bases at J, with 9 bases in the middle. Germline V CDR1 and CDR2: GTSNPN, SVGIG (reference sequence). The length of the CDR3 is 13 residues. The CDR3 loop is CAWSVGRGQPQHF. The CDR3 coding sequence is TGTGCCTGGAGTGTTGGGAGAGGTCAGCCCCAGCATTTT.

The rearrangement links TRBV5-1 to TRBJ2-5; 12 bases align to TRBD2. CDR1 SGHRS and CDR2 YFSETQ come from the germline V gene. The CDR3 totals 15 residues. Trimming cost V 3 bases and J 4 bases; bases outside gene matches: 4. The CDR3 here is CASSSSGRATETQYF. The CDR3 coding sequence is TGCGCCAGCAGCTCTAGCGGGAGGGCCACAGAGACCCAGTACTTC.

Here the CDR3 DNA reads TGTGCCAGCAGCCTTGGACAGCTACAAGAGACCCAGTACTTC. Translation gives CASSLGQLQETQYF. J is TRBJ2-5 and V is TRBV9; D is possibly TRBD1 (6 bases). The CDR3 is 14 residues long. V was cut by 4 bases and J by 2 bases, with 12 bases left in between. The germline gives CDR1 SGDLS, CDR2 YYNGEE.

This clone was counted once. The gene calls are TRBV19 and TRBJ2-3; 7 positions match TRBD2. Germline V gene sequence: CDR1 LNHDA, CDR2 SQIVND (reference sequence). CDR3 length: 13 residues. Unmatched junction bases numbered 9, after V lost 10 bases and J lost 5 bases. CDR3 sequence: CATHPGGRDTQYF. CDR3 coding DNA: TGTGCCACCCACCCGGGCGGGAGAGATACGCAGTATTTT.

The chain uses TRBV2 and TRBJ2-1, with TRBD1 identical over 9 bases. Germline V gene data show CDR1 as SNHLY and CDR2 as FYNNEI. This CDR3 is 15 amino acids long. The ends lost 5 bases at V and 1 base at J; junction bases unmatched: 3. For the CDR3, the DNA is TGTGCCAGCAGTCTGGGACAGGGATCCTACAATGAGCAGTTCTTC. It specifies CASSLGQGSYNEQFF.

As for this clone: This CDR3 is also generated by other DNA sequences in the sample. V is TRBV28 and J is TRBJ2-7; TRBD1 agrees at 8 bases. CDR3 length equals 16 residues. The V and J ends lost 4 bases and 0 bases, in that order; junction bases with no gene match: 8. Germline CDR1 and CDR2: MDHEN and SYDVKM. As DNA, the CDR3 is TGTGCCAGCAGTTCCCCGGGGACAGGTAGCTCCTACGAGCAGTACTTC. It codes for CASSSPGTGSSYEQYF.